The 3 T cell receptor beta chains listed next were all sequenced from one sample in a study of early T cells in non-severe SARS-CoV-2 infection. TCRdb processed the 5' RACE reads anew with MiXCR; each CDR3 protein has one entry. The sample carries about 15,000 distinct CDR3 sequences, around 6% recorded once. The input for sequencing was whole blood, taken at baseline. The receptor source for this set is an adult who was a healthcare worker with PCR-confirmed SARS-CoV-2 infection or an uninfected control (not recorded which).

This clonotype has a count of ten or more. This sequence joins TRBV6-2 or TRBV6-3 and TRBJ2-7; D possibly corresponds to TRBD1 (6 bases). CDR3 length: 13 residues. Germline V gene data show CDR1 as MNHEY and CDR2 as SVGEGT. V was trimmed by 5 bases and J by 3 bases, leaving 11 bases between them. The CDR3 nucleotides are TGTGCCAGCAGTCTCCGGGACAACTACGAGCAGTACTTC. It encodes CASSLRDNYEQYF.

This clonotype was detected ten times or more. V gene TRBV5-1 combines with J gene TRBJ2-5; no reliable D call. With 0 bases removed from V and 5 bases from J, the gap between germline ends came to 5 bases. Germline assignment: CDR1 SGHRS and CDR2 YFSETQ. The CDR3 consists of 12 residues. CDR3 sequence reads: CASSLAFETQYF. The DNA of the CDR3 is TGCGCCAGCAGCTTGGCCTTTGAGACCCAGTACTTC.

This clonotype showed up many times. The chain recombines TRBV6-2 or TRBV6-3 with TRBJ1-5; D not resolved. This CDR3 contains 14 residues. Germline V gene data show CDR1 as MNHEY and CDR2 as SVGEGT. V lost 5 bases to trimming and J lost 7 bases, with 15 bases between them. CDR3 in DNA: TGTGCCAGCAGTAAGCAGAGCATCTGGCAGCCCCAGCATTTT. Amino acid sequence: CASSKQSIWQPQHF.